Below, 24 T cell receptor beta chains from the same sample are listed, as sequenced in a study of blood T cell repertoires in COVID-19. Method: immunoSEQ multiplex PCR; TCRdb's copy keeps in-frame clones and lacks some. The sample lists more than 300,000 clones; roughly 90% were seen once. Sequences were obtained from PBMCs or T cells enriched from blood (not recorded which). The receptors originated from a woman aged 25 to 39 who had recovered from COVID-19.

This sequence joins TRBV4-1 and TRBJ2-7, with D perhaps TRBD2 (6 bases). CDR1 and CDR2 from the germline V gene are MGHRA and YSYEKL. This CDR3 contains 16 residues. Trimming removed 1 base from V and 9 bases from J, with 22 bases in between. The CDR3 spells CASSQAHMGLQERQYF. The CDR3 region has the DNA TGCGCCAGCAGCCAAGCCCATATGGGACTCCAGGAAAGGCAGTACTTC.

The CDR3 is CASSYNSGSSYEQYF. CDR3 bases: TGTGCCAGCAGCTACAATAGCGGGAGCTCCTACGAGCAGTACTTC. The chain recombines TRBV7-3 with TRBJ2-7; 9 bases are shared with TRBD2. Per germline, CDR1 SGHTA and CDR2 FQGTGA. CDR3 size: 15 residues. The V segment lost 4 bases and the J segment 0 bases; nucleotides outside the gene matches: 4. Filled out from reference TRBV7-3 and TRBJ2-7, the complete variable domain reads GAGVSQTPSNKVTEKGKYVELRCDPISGHTALYWYRQSLGQGPEFLIYFQGTGAADDSGLPNDRFFAVRPEGSVSTLKIQRTERGDSAVYLCASSYNSGSSYEQYFGPGTRLTVT.

The V call is TRBV19, the J call TRBJ2-1; D gene uncertain. The CDR3 has 14 amino acids. CDR1 is LNHDA, CDR2 SQIVND, per germline (reference sequence). V was pared by 0 bases and J by 7 bases, with 10 bases between. The CDR3 DNA sequence: TGTGCCAGTAGTATAGAAGAAGCAGCGAATGAGCAGTTCTTC. Translated: CASSIEEAANEQFF.

The gene calls are TRBV28 and TRBJ2-7; 10 nucleotides match TRBD1. The J segment lost 2 bases and the V segment lost 5 bases, leaving 0 bases of the junction unmatched. The CDR3 length is 13 residues. Looked up from germline, CDR1 is MDHEN and CDR2 is SYDVKM. In nucleotides, the CDR3 is TGTGCCAGCAGTGGACAGGGGGCCTACGAGCAGTACTTC. Its protein is CASSGQGAYEQYF.

The V and J genes are TRBV10-2 and TRBJ1-5; D uncertain. CDR3 length: 14 amino acids. From germline, CDR1 is WSHSY and CDR2 SAAADI. Between the trimmed V and J ends, which lost 6 bases and 1 base, there was a span of 10 bases. The CDR3 loop is CASSLGMSNQPQHF. The CDR3 nucleotides are TGCGCCAGCAGCCTCGGGATGAGCAATCAGCCCCAGCATTTT.

The V and J genes are TRBV28 and TRBJ2-2; 7 bases match TRBD2. The germline V gene encodes CDR1 MDHEN and CDR2 SYDVKM. J lost 5 bases, V lost 3 bases, and 18 bases had no gene match. This CDR3 comprises 19 residues. Here the CDR3 reads CASSLVHASVAGATGELFF. The CDR3 DNA is TGTGCCAGCAGTTTGGTCCACGCTTCGGTCGCGGGAGCAACCGGGGAGCTGTTTTTT.

The rearrangement joins TRBV5-1 to TRBJ1-4; TRBD1 might be the D (5 bases). Germline V CDR1 and CDR2: SGHRS, YFSETQ. V lost 3 bases to trimming and J lost 8 bases, with 17 bases between them. The CDR3 runs 15 residues. The CDR3 sequence is CASSWMAGEGEKLFF. The CDR3 DNA is TGCGCCAGCAGCTGGATGGCGGGGGAGGGGGAAAAACTGTTTTTT. Full variable domain (missing parts from reference TRBV5-1 and TRBJ1-4): KAGVTQTPRYLIKTRGQQVTLSCSPISGHRSVSWYQQTPGQGLQFLFEYFSETQRNKGNFPGRFSGRQFSNSRSEMNVSTLELGDSALYLCASSWMAGEGEKLFFGSGTQLSVL.

The chain employs TRBV27 and TRBJ2-3; D perhaps matches TRBD2 (6 bases). The ends were cut back, 6 bases at V and 2 bases at J, with 18 bases in the middle. Germline V gene data show CDR1 as MNHEY and CDR2 as SMNVEV (reference sequence). The CDR3 runs 16 residues. CDR3 amino acids: CASRPPGAGNTDTQYF. Written as DNA, the CDR3 is TGTGCCAGCAGGCCTCCGGGAGCGGGCAACACAGATACGCAGTATTTT.

The chain uses TRBV28 and TRBJ1-1; 7 bases fit TRBD1. The CDR3 contains 17 residues. The germline V gene has CDR1 MDHEN and CDR2 SYDVKM. With 3 bases clipped from V and 0 bases from J, the junction kept 10 bases outside the gene matches. The CDR3 spells CASSFDEPGQMNTEAFF. In nucleotides, the CDR3 is TGTGCCAGCAGTTTCGACGAACCGGGACAGATGAACACTGAAGCTTTCTTT.

The gene calls are TRBV5-4 and TRBJ2-3, with D possibly matching TRBD2 (6 bases). The germline gives CDR1 SGHNT, CDR2 YYREEE (reference sequence). Trimming removed 4 bases from V and 5 bases from J, with 14 bases in between. The CDR3 totals 14 residues. The CDR3 bases are TGTGCCAGCAGCGACCCTAGCGTTGTAGATACGCAGTATTTT. Translating gives CASSDPSVVDTQYF.

This clone was observed a few times. The gene calls are TRBV2 and TRBJ2-7; tentatively, D is TRBD1 (6 bases). V lost 6 bases and J 6 bases, leaving 12 bases between the germline ends. The CDR3 contains 12 residues. Germline V gene lookup returns CDR1 SNHLY and CDR2 FYNNEI. The CDR3 reads CASRRTGSEQYF. CDR3 nucleotides: TGTGCCAGCAGAAGAACAGGGAGCGAGCAGTACTTC.

This clone has just a few counts. Other DNA sequences in this specimen translate into the identical CDR3. The chain is built from TRBV27 and TRBJ1-2; 7 nucleotides line up with TRBD1. The germline V gene encodes CDR1 MNHEY and CDR2 SMNVEV (reference sequence). The CDR3 has 13 residues. The trim removed 5 bases at V and 8 bases at J, leaving 8 bases unmatched. The CDR3 bases are TGTGCCAGCAGTCCCGGACAGGAACGGGGCTACACCTTC. Translated, it gives CASSPGQERGYTF.

The V gene is TRBV7-8, the J gene TRBJ1-3; possibly TRBD1 for D (6 bases). Trimming left V 4 bases short and J 1 base short, with 14 bases between. This CDR3 contains 16 residues. Germline loops: CDR1 SGHVS, CDR2 FQNEAQ. The CDR3 DNA sequence: TGTGCCAGCAGCTACAGGGAGGGGGGTTCTGGAAACACCATATATTTT. It encodes CASSYREGGSGNTIYF.

V usage is TRBV5-1 and J usage is TRBJ2-3; 7 bases are shared with TRBD2. In germline, CDR1 is SGHRS, CDR2 YFSETQ. The J segment lost 2 bases and the V segment lost 4 bases, leaving 7 bases of the junction unmatched. This CDR3 has 15 amino acids. The CDR3 region has the DNA TGCGCCAGCAGCCTGACTAGCCCCCACACAGATACGCAGTATTTT. This sequence encodes CASSLTSPHTDTQYF.

The V gene is TRBV4-1, the J gene TRBJ2-1, with 12 bases aligning to TRBD2. The CDR3 extends over 18 amino acids. V lost 8 bases and J lost 7; bases outside the gene matches: 18. Germline V gene data show CDR1 as MGHRA and CDR2 as YSYEKL. The CDR3 DNA follows: TGCGCCAGCCGCAGACTAGCGGGGGCCTCAGGGGGAGTGAATGAGCAGTTCTTC. Its translation: CASRRLAGASGGVNEQFF.

V is TRBV6-1 and J is TRBJ2-3, with a tentative D call TRBD2 (7 bases). CDR3 length: 16 residues. Per the germline V gene, CDR1 is MNHNS and CDR2 is SASEGT. Trimming took off 4 bases at V and 0 bases at J, with 14 bases between the two ends. The CDR3 region is CASSAGGTSSTDTQYF. CDR3 nucleotides: TGTGCCAGCAGTGCCGGGGGGACAAGTAGCACAGATACGCAGTATTTT.

The J gene is TRBJ1-5, the V gene TRBV7-8, with D uncertain. CDR1 SGHVS and CDR2 FQNEAQ come from the germline V gene. This CDR3 has 15 amino acids. V was pared by 1 base and J by 5 bases, with 12 bases between. Here the CDR3 DNA reads TGTGCCAGCAGCTTAGGATGGGCCGAAGATCAGCCCCAGCATTTT. Protein product: CASSLGWAEDQPQHF. The full variable domain, completed using reference TRBV7-8 and TRBJ1-5, is GAGVSQSPRYKVAKRGQDVALRCDPISGHVSLFWYQQALGQGPEFLTYFQNEAQLDKSGLPSDRFFAERPEGSVSTLKIQRTQQEDSAVYLCASSLGWAEDQPQHFGDGTRLSIL.

The V call is TRBV7-2, the J call TRBJ1-2, with D hard to call. Trimming left V 3 bases short and J 5 bases short, with 7 bases between. The CDR3 is made up of 12 amino acids. Germline CDR1 reads SGHTA; CDR2 reads FQGNSA. CDR3 residues: CASSFGRYGYTF. The CDR3 DNA is TGTGCCAGCAGCTTTGGGCGATATGGCTACACCTTC.

The CDR3 DNA reads as TGTGCCAGCAGCCCGACAGGGGGCATTGAAAAACTGTTTTTT. It specifies CASSPTGGIEKLFF. This chain joins TRBV7-2 and TRBJ1-4; 10 nucleotides line up with TRBD1. The CDR3 runs to 14 residues. V was clipped by 5 bases and J by 7 bases; unmatched bases: 4. Germline CDR1 reads SGHTA; CDR2 reads FQGNSA.

This clone was picked up one time. The chain has TRBV11-1 and TRBJ2-7; D gene unclear. The germline V gene has CDR1 SGHAT and CDR2 FQDESV (reference sequence). The CDR3 extends over 14 amino acids. V was shortened by 2 bases and J by 3 bases, with 11 bases between the two germline ends. The CDR3 protein is CASSLNTPHYEQYF. The CDR3 DNA is TGTGCCAGCAGCTTAAACACACCGCACTACGAGCAGTACTTC. Based on the CDR3 plus reference TRBV11-1 and TRBJ2-7, the full variable domain is EAEVAQSPRYKITEKSQAVAFWCDPISGHATLYWYRQILGQGPELLVQFQDESVVDDSQLPKDRFSAERLKGVDSTLKIQPAELGDSAMYLCASSLNTPHYEQYFGPGTRLTVT.

The V call is TRBV4-3, the J call TRBJ2-1, with 8 bases matching TRBD2. The CDR3 length is 17 residues. V lost 0 bases and J lost 8; bases outside the gene matches: 12. Germline V gene sequence: CDR1 LGHNA, CDR2 YSLEER. This CDR3 reads CASSQDWGAGVGDEQFF. DNA of the CDR3: TGCGCCAGCAGCCAAGATTGGGGAGCGGGAGTCGGGGATGAGCAGTTCTTC.

This clone has only one observation. The rearrangement uses TRBV5-1 and TRBJ2-3; 8 bases match TRBD1. Germline CDR1 and CDR2: SGHRS and YFSETQ. This CDR3 is 18 amino acids long. The V and J ends lost 1 base and 4 bases, in that order; junction bases with no gene match: 14. The CDR3 DNA reads as TGCGCCAGCAGCTTGTTGCCCAGGGGGCAAGGCACATCAGATACGCAGTATTTT. Translated, it gives CASSLLPRGQGTSDTQYF. The variable domain in full, completed from reference TRBV5-1 and TRBJ2-3, reads KAGVTQTPRYLIKTRGQQVTLSCSPISGHRSVSWYQQTPGQGLQFLFEYFSETQRNKGNFPGRFSGRQFSNSRSEMNVSTLELGDSALYLCASSLLPRGQGTSDTQYFGPGTRLTVL.

This clone was picked up one time. V is TRBV6-5 and J is TRBJ1-1, with D hard to call. The CDR3 covers 14 residues. CDR1 is MNHEY and CDR2 is SVGAGI in the germline V gene. V was trimmed by 2 bases and J by 3 bases, leaving 10 bases between them. In DNA form, the CDR3 reads TGTGCCAGCAGTTACGGTACAGCTTACACTGAAGCTTTCTTT. It translates to CASSYGTAYTEAFF.

V and J are TRBV19 and TRBJ2-5; no definite D call. The CDR3 sequence is 13 residues long. Germline V gene data show CDR1 as LNHDA and CDR2 as SQIVND (reference sequence). Between the trimmed V and J ends, which lost 3 bases and 2 bases, there was a span of 7 bases. CDR3 nucleotide sequence: TGTGCCAGTAGTATCGACAATCAAGAGACCCAGTACTTC. It encodes CASSIDNQETQYF. Supplemented by reference TRBV19 and TRBJ2-5, the full variable domain reads DGGITQSPKYLFRKEGQNVTLSCEQNLNHDAMYWYRQDPGQGLRLIYYSQIVNDFQKGDIAEGYSVSREKKESFPLTVTSAQKNPTAFYLCASSIDNQETQYFGPGTRLLVL.